This T cell receptor beta chain emerged from a study of STAT5B mutations in CD4+ large granular lymphocyte leukemia. Whole-study findings and limits: Compared with healthy controls (2/35), patient top clones favored TRBV06 (8/27).

Only a few counts were recorded for this clone. Antigen: not known. Control samples were healthy donors' buffy coats. Germline V gene lookup returns CDR1 LNHDA and CDR2 SQIVND (reference sequence). The CDR3 totals 13 residues. The ends were cut back, 3 bases at V and 4 bases at J, with 9 bases in the middle. The survey-level immunoSEQ assay was used. This table comes from immunoSEQ multiplex PCR, and its TCRdb copy is limited to in-frame clones, with some not included. The table shows about 21,000 clones, with 60% to 80% occurring only once. J is TRBJ1-1 and V is TRBV19, with TRBD1 as a possible D gene (6 bases). The sequence derives from a human donor in good health. The sample consisted of CD4+ T cells from blood buffy coats. CDR3 coding DNA: TGTGCCAGTAGTATTGTGGGGGCCACTGAAGCTTTCTTT. Protein sequence: CASSIVGATEAFF.